These 13 T cell receptor beta chains came from one sample sequenced in a study of Ad26.COV2.S vaccination and SARS-CoV-2 variants. The table came from immunoSEQ multiplex PCR; TCRdb's copy has only in-frame clones and leaves some out. Of 300,000 to 350,000 clones listed, roughly 80% are singletons. Treatment defined: roughly 18 received Ad26.COV2.S at low or high dose, single or two shots; 5 received placebo; per-sample allocation not given. Samples were taken on day 63 after the first vaccine or placebo injection. The specimen was peripheral blood, collected in a trial of Ad26.COV2.S vaccine versus placebo. The receptors come from a person aged 18-65 years who received the Ad26.COV2.S COVID-19 vaccine or a placebo.

A remark on this clone: Other DNA sequences within the sample encode an identical CDR3. CDR3 sequence reads: CASSFGFYEQYF. CDR3 DNA sequence: TGTGCCAGCAGTTTCGGCTTCTACGAGCAGTACTTC. The chain recombines TRBV12-3 or TRBV12-4 with TRBJ2-7; D ambiguous. Trimming cost V 3 bases and J 3 bases, with 6 bases left between them. CDR3 length equals 12 residues.

This chain links TRBV28 with TRBJ1-1, with D possibly matching TRBD1 (5 bases). V was trimmed by 5 bases and J by 1 base, leaving 14 bases between them. The CDR3 loop spans 15 amino acids. CDR1 and CDR2 from the germline V gene are MDHEN and SYDVKM. The chain's CDR3 is CASSLFVGGNTEAFF. In DNA, the CDR3 is TGTGCCAGCAGTCTCTTTGTGGGGGGGAACACTGAAGCTTTCTTT.

The chain has TRBV7-2 and TRBJ2-3; tentative D call: TRBD1 (6 bases). V lost 1 base and J lost 5, with 13 bases in between. This CDR3 is built from 15 residues. Germline values: CDR1 SGHTA, CDR2 FQGNSA. The CDR3 DNA sequence: TGTGCCAGCAGCTTAGAATATCAAGGGGGAGATACGCAGTATTTT. Protein product: CASSLEYQGGDTQYF.

The V call is TRBV7-9, the J call TRBJ2-5, with 7 bases aligning to TRBD2. Germline V gene lookup returns CDR1 SEHNR and CDR2 FQNEAQ (reference sequence). The ends lost 5 bases at V and 4 bases at J; junction bases unmatched: 10. The CDR3 covers 15 residues. CDR3 residues: CASSHSGSPGETQYF. Written as DNA, the CDR3 is TGTGCCAGCAGCCATAGCGGGTCCCCGGGAGAGACCCAGTACTTC.

The chain uses TRBV5-1 and TRBJ2-7; D is uncertain. Per germline, CDR1 SGHRS and CDR2 YFSETQ. V was trimmed by 2 bases and J by 0 bases, leaving 12 bases between them. This CDR3 has 15 amino acids. CDR3 bases: TGCGCCAGCAGCTTTGTACGCGGACCCTCCTACGAGCAGTACTTC. It codes for CASSFVRGPSYEQYF.

The chain links TRBV3-1 (or the pseudogene TRBV3-2) to TRBJ2-1, with unresolved D. CDR3 length: 16 residues. Deletions cut 4 bases from V and 4 bases from J, with 17 bases between. Germline-derived CDR1 and CDR2 are LGHDT and YNNKEL (reference sequence). The CDR3 loop is CASSPTIGRIYNEQFF. DNA of the CDR3: TGTGCCAGCAGCCCGACGATTGGACGGATATACAATGAGCAGTTCTTC.

This clone has at least ten counts. This rearrangement joins TRBV3-1 (or the pseudogene TRBV3-2) to TRBJ1-3, with a weak D call TRBD1 (6 bases). Germline lookup yields CDR1 LGHDT and CDR2 YNNKEL (reference sequence). CDR3 length equals 14 residues. Trimming left V 3 bases short and J 4 bases short, with 10 bases between. For the CDR3, the DNA is TGTGCCAGCAGCCAGGACAGTGCCGGAAACACCATATATTTT. It codes for CASSQDSAGNTIYF.

V and J are TRBV5-1 and TRBJ2-2; the D gene is possibly TRBD2 (6 bases). CDR3 size: 15 residues. Germline assignment: CDR1 SGHRS and CDR2 YFSETQ. Trimming took off 3 bases at V and 5 bases at J, with 14 bases between the two ends. CDR3 sequence (DNA): TGCGCCAGCAGCTCCCGGACTGGGAGGACCGGGGAGCTGTTTTTT. Amino acid sequence: CASSSRTGRTGELFF.

The chain joins TRBV5-8 to TRBJ2-3, with 13 bases fitting TRBD2. Germline CDR1 SGHTS, CDR2 YDEGEE. This CDR3 is 17 amino acids long. V lost 1 base, J lost 4 bases, and 6 bases stayed unmatched. The CDR3 loop is CASSLLGTSGVPDTQYF. The CDR3 nucleotides are TGTGCCAGCAGCTTGCTAGGGACTAGCGGGGTCCCAGATACGCAGTATTTT.

This clone was picked up one time. This chain connects TRBV7-2 to TRBJ2-1, with D uncertain. The V end was cut by 1 base, the J end by 2 bases, with 12 bases between. This CDR3 comprises 16 residues. Germline CDR1 and CDR2: SGHTA and FQGNSA. CDR3 protein: CASSLDVAGAYNEQFF. Written as DNA, the CDR3 is TGTGCCAGCAGCTTAGACGTGGCAGGAGCCTACAATGAGCAGTTCTTC.

This clone occurred a few times. The chain has TRBV4-1 and TRBJ1-1; 8 bases line up with TRBD1. Germline CDR1 and CDR2: MGHRA and YSYEKL. The ends lost 4 bases at V and 3 bases at J; junction bases unmatched: 10. The CDR3 is made up of 16 amino acids. For the CDR3, the DNA is TGCGCCAGCAGCCCTGAGACAGGGGCATGGGACACTGAAGCTTTCTTT. Protein sequence: CASSPETGAWDTEAFF.

V and J are TRBV18 and TRBJ1-2, with D possibly TRBD1 on 6 matching bases. V lost 3 bases, J lost 4 bases, and 21 bases lay in between. This CDR3 has 17 amino acids. The V gene's germline CDR1 is KGHSH and CDR2 LQKENI. This CDR3 is CASSPLVLGGAAYGYTF. In DNA form, the CDR3 reads TGTGCCAGCTCACCCCTTGTCCTCGGGGGCGCAGCCTATGGCTACACCTTC.

V gene TRBV6-5 combines with J gene TRBJ1-1, with 8 nucleotides matching TRBD1. This CDR3 spans 12 amino acids. CDR1 is MNHEY and CDR2 is SVGAGI in the germline V gene. J was trimmed by 8 bases and V by 6 bases; bases with no gene match: 5. CDR3 nucleotide sequence: TGTGCCAGCAGCTCTAGGACAGGGGAAGCTTTCTTT. Amino acids: CASSSRTGEAFF.